The source of this T cell receptor (beta chain) is a study of blood T cell repertoires in COVID-19. The wider study: The United States, Italy and Spain supplied acute and convalescent COVID-19 samples. Sample material is recorded as cDNA or gDNA derived from T cells, B-cell-depleted T cells, or PBMCs.

This CDR3 spans 16 amino acids. Germline V CDR1 and CDR2: KGHDR, SFDVKD. V lost 3 bases to trimming and J lost 3 bases, with 15 bases between them. Original processing methods: It was from reference gene primer amplification that nucleated cell counts were estimated. TCRdb keeps only in-frame clones here, not all; method: immunoSEQ multiplex PCR. The D gene and trimming were derived from the DNA, and the V and J assignments and clone size from that table. Of approximately 160,000 clones in the sample, approximately 86% were seen once. The chain recombines TRBV24-1 with TRBJ2-3, with D hard to call. Sample: peripheral blood. The TCR comes from a man aged 50-59 years with active or convalescent COVID-19. The CDR3 is CATSDPSVNPTDTQYF. In DNA form, the CDR3 reads TGTGCCACCAGTGATCCCAGCGTAAACCCGACAGATACGCAGTATTTT.